A single sample is the source of the 30 T cell receptor beta chains below, sequenced in a study of CD39 and CD103 CD8 tumor-infiltrating T cells. Profiled with immunoSEQ multiplex PCR; TCRdb holds only in-frame clones, not every one. The table has 1,500 to 2,000 clones, over 65% seen once. Sequencing was done on a sample of CD39- CD103- CD8+ T cells sorted from the tumor. Subset meaning: CD103-CD39- double-negative CD45RA- CD8 T cells. These receptors were taken from a human donor with head and neck squamous cell carcinoma.

The V call is TRBV6-5, the J call TRBJ1-1; D gene uncertain. Germline lookup yields CDR1 MNHEY and CDR2 SVGAGI. There are 13 residues in the CDR3. V shed 6 bases and J shed 0 bases, with 8 bases lying between them. The CDR3: CASSLGVNTEAFF. The CDR3 bases are TGTGCCAGCAGCCTCGGGGTGAACACTGAAGCTTTCTTT.

Here the CDR3 reads CASSSGGRTDTQYF. Written as DNA, the CDR3 is TGTGCCAGCAGTTCGGGGGGGCGGACAGATACGCAGTATTTT. The chain has TRBV5-6 and TRBJ2-3; 8 bases fit TRBD2. Germline lookup yields CDR1 SGHDT and CDR2 YYEEEE. The CDR3 is 14 residues long. Unmatched junction bases numbered 5, after V lost 5 bases and J lost 3 bases.

The chain links TRBV27 to TRBJ1-5; no clear D. Germline values: CDR1 MNHEY, CDR2 SMNVEV (reference sequence). V gave up 2 bases and J gave up 0 bases, with 5 bases separating them. The CDR3 has 14 amino acids. CDR3 nucleotides: TGTGCCAGCAGTTTAAGTTATAGCAATCAGCCCCAGCATTTT. It translates to CASSLSYSNQPQHF.

The V gene is TRBV14, the J gene TRBJ1-6; no clear D gene. CDR3 length equals 14 residues. Trimming removed 4 bases at V and 2 bases at J, with 6 bases between. Germline V gene sequence: CDR1 SGHDN, CDR2 FVKESK. Written as DNA, the CDR3 is TGTGCCAGCAGCCCCTCAGCCTATAATTCACCCCTCCACTTT. This codes for CASSPSAYNSPLHF.

This chain joins TRBV6-5 and TRBJ1-6; no clear D. V shed 4 bases and J shed 8 bases, with 18 bases lying between them. This CDR3 comprises 16 residues. Germline V gene lookup returns CDR1 MNHEY and CDR2 SVGAGI. The CDR3 reads CASSSYPGVVDSPLHF. The DNA for the CDR3 is TGTGCCAGCAGTTCCTACCCTGGGGTGGTTGATTCACCCCTCCACTTT.

The gene calls are TRBV27 and TRBJ1-1, with TRBD1 as a possible D gene (6 bases). Germline V gene sequence: CDR1 MNHEY, CDR2 SMNVEV (reference sequence). The V end was cut by 6 bases, the J end by 1 base, with 15 bases between. This CDR3 spans 15 amino acids. The CDR3 region has the DNA TGTGCCAGCAGACTTGGGACAATAGCGAACACTGAAGCTTTCTTT. Residues: CASRLGTIANTEAFF.

The V call is TRBV11-3, the J call TRBJ2-3; TRBD2 might be the D (5 bases). Trimming pared 1 base from V and 4 bases from J, leaving 18 bases between. Germline CDR1 SGHNT, CDR2 YENEEA. CDR3 size: 17 residues. CDR3 loop: CASSLAHEGYRADTQYF. The DNA of the CDR3 is TGTGCCAGCAGCTTAGCCCATGAGGGCTATAGGGCAGATACGCAGTATTTT.

The chain employs TRBV25-1 and TRBJ2-7, with TRBD1 identical over 9 bases. Germline V CDR1 and CDR2: MGHDK, SYGVNS. V trimming: 1 base; J trimming: 2 bases; junction bases outside the gene matches: 0. The CDR3 spans 14 residues. In nucleotides, the CDR3 is TGTGCCAGCAGTGAATGGGACAGGGCCTACGAGCAGTACTTC. Amino acid sequence: CASSEWDRAYEQYF.

This clone was found a few times. The chain couples TRBV6-6 to TRBJ1-1; D gene ambiguous. Per the germline V gene, CDR1 is MNHNY and CDR2 is SVGAGI (reference sequence). The ends were cut back, 2 bases at V and 11 bases at J, with 9 bases in the middle. The CDR3 totals 11 residues. CDR3 nucleotides: TGTGCCAGCAGTTACAGGCAGCCGGCTTTCTTT. Translating it yields CASSYRQPAFF.

In regard to this clone: This same CDR3 is encoded by further DNA sequences in the sample. The chain uses TRBV4-3 and TRBJ1-2; possible D gene TRBD1, 5 bases. V lost 4 bases, J lost 2 bases, and 11 bases lay in between. Germline V gene sequence: CDR1 LGHNA, CDR2 YSLEER. CDR3 length: 14 amino acids. Here the CDR3 DNA reads TGCGCCAGCAGCCCTGGGACGGGAAACTATGGCTACACCTTC. Protein product: CASSPGTGNYGYTF.

The chain combines TRBV2 with TRBJ2-2; tentatively, D is TRBD1 (5 bases). The V end was cut by 6 bases, the J end by 5 bases, with 10 bases between. The CDR3 extends over 13 amino acids. Germline loops: CDR1 SNHLY, CDR2 FYNNEI. CDR3 protein: CASSHRGTGELFF. As DNA, the CDR3 is TGTGCCAGCAGCCATAGGGGTACCGGGGAGCTGTTTTTT.

A few counts support this clone. The chain uses TRBV5-1 and TRBJ2-1; D unresolved. Germline CDR1 reads SGHRS; CDR2 reads YFSETQ. The CDR3 totals 15 residues. Trimming pared 0 bases from V and 0 bases from J, leaving 7 bases between. CDR3 coding DNA: TGCGCCAGCAGCTTGGAAGTGGGCTCCTACAATGAGCAGTTCTTC. This translates into CASSLEVGSYNEQFF.

J is TRBJ1-6 and V is TRBV7-6, with D possibly TRBD1 on 5 matching bases. The length of the CDR3 is 14 residues. Germline CDR1 is SGHVS and CDR2 is FNYEAQ. The ends were cut back, 5 bases at V and 5 bases at J, with 10 bases in the middle. The CDR3 here is CASSPDSNNSPLHF. In DNA form, the CDR3 reads TGTGCCAGCAGCCCCGACAGCAATAATTCACCCCTCCACTTT.

This chain connects TRBV7-9 to TRBJ2-7, with D uncertain. V was shortened by 5 bases and J by 5 bases, with 10 bases between the two germline ends. Germline V lookup: CDR1 SEHNR, CDR2 FQNEAQ (reference sequence). This CDR3 has 12 amino acids. CDR3 protein: CASSPSPDEQYF. The CDR3 bases are TGTGCCAGCAGCCCTTCCCCCGACGAGCAGTACTTC.

The rearrangement joins TRBV7-9 to TRBJ2-1; tentatively, D is TRBD1 (6 bases). The CDR3 runs 15 residues. V was pared by 6 bases and J by 1 base, with 13 bases between. From germline, CDR1 is SEHNR and CDR2 FQNEAQ (reference sequence). CDR3 in amino acids: CASSTRQVSYNEQFF. In nucleotides, the CDR3 is TGTGCCAGCAGTACAAGACAGGTTTCCTACAATGAGCAGTTCTTC.

As to this clone: The junction differs from germline at one of its ends, possibly a read error. The sample holds other DNA sequences that translate to the same CDR3. The chain joins TRBV9 to TRBJ1-1; no firm D call. CDR3 length: 12 residues. From germline, CDR1 is SGDLS and CDR2 YYNGEE. The CDR3 spells CASSGSNTEAFF. In DNA, the CDR3 is TGTGCCAGTAGCGGCTCGAACACTGAAGCTTTCTTT.

This clone is termed large (0.1 to 1%). The J gene is TRBJ2-3, the V gene TRBV4-3; D possibly corresponds to TRBD2 (7 bases). The ends were cut back, 0 bases at V and 0 bases at J, with 13 bases in the middle. The CDR3 contains 17 residues. Germline V gives CDR1 LGHNA, CDR2 YSLEER. The CDR3, as DNA: TGCGCCAGCAGCCAAGATCGGGGGGCCTCTAGCACAGATACGCAGTATTTT. Translated, it gives CASSQDRGASSTDTQYF.

This clone showed up just a few times. J is TRBJ2-6 and V is TRBV11-2; 7 bases are shared with TRBD1. This CDR3 has 15 residues. After removal of 6 bases from V and 0 bases from J, the junction contained 2 bases not matched to a gene. Germline V lookup: CDR1 SGHAT, CDR2 FQNNGV. As DNA, the CDR3 is TGTGCCAGCAGGGACAGGAACTCTGGGGCCAACGTCCTGACTTTC. It is translated as CASRDRNSGANVLTF.

Points on this clone: Since the CDR3 does not end with the conserved phenylalanine or tryptophan, this likely comes from a read error. It is unclear where the CDR3 begins or ends on the DNA, so no DNA is shown, and the CDR3 is as TCRdb lists it. The genes are TRBV7-9 and TRBJ1-2; the table's TRBD1 call for D was not verified on the DNA. The CDR3 extends over 16 residues, inclusive of both ends. Germline-derived CDR1 and CDR2 are SEHNR and FQNEAQ (reference sequence). The CDR3: CASSLPLGTAFMAWTL.

The J gene is TRBJ2-5, the V gene TRBV7-9, with D possibly matching TRBD2 (7 bases). Judging by the DNA end, TRBJ2-7 fits better; the J call may be wrong. Germline CDR1 and CDR2: SEHNR and FQNEAQ (reference sequence). The CDR3 contains 13 residues. Here the CDR3 reads CASGAGASYEQYF. CDR3 nucleotides: TGTGCCAGCGGGGCGGGGGCCTCCTACGAGCAGTACTTC.

The chain is built from TRBV27 and TRBJ2-5; TRBD2 aligns across 8 bases. The assigned J gene may be wrong: the sequence end matches TRBJ2-7 better. From germline, CDR1 is MNHEY and CDR2 SMNVEV (reference sequence). CDR3 length: 16 amino acids. The CDR3 coding sequence is TGTGCCAGCAGTCCCACTAGCGGTCGTATCTCCTACGAGCAGTACTTC. This codes for CASSPTSGRISYEQYF.

This chain joins TRBV7-8 and TRBJ2-1, with 11 bases matching TRBD1. V was clipped by 5 bases and J by 6 bases; unmatched bases: 6. This CDR3 is built from 15 residues. The germline CDR1 and CDR2 sequences are SGHVS and FQNEAQ. The CDR3 protein is CASSLGQGVINEQFF. The CDR3 bases are TGTGCCAGCAGCCTGGGACAGGGGGTGATCAATGAGCAGTTCTTC.

This chain connects TRBV30 to TRBJ2-1; D is ambiguous. Trimming removed 6 bases at V and 8 bases at J, with 8 bases between. This CDR3 is 10 amino acids long. Germline CDR1 reads GTSNPN; CDR2 reads SVGIG (reference sequence). CDR3: CACIKDEQFF. CDR3 nucleotide sequence: TGTGCCTGCATAAAGGATGAGCAGTTCTTC.

The chain combines TRBV7-2 with TRBJ1-1; TRBD1 is a possible D gene (6 bases). Germline V lookup: CDR1 SGHTA, CDR2 FQGNSA. The length of the CDR3 is 15 residues. The V end was cut by 5 bases, the J end by 1 base, with 14 bases between. CDR3 amino acids: CASSDLQGWNTEAFF. The CDR3 region has the DNA TGTGCCAGCAGCGATTTACAGGGATGGAACACTGAAGCTTTCTTT.

The J gene is TRBJ2-3, the V gene TRBV7-2, with D uncertain. CDR1 and CDR2 (germline): SGHTA, FQGNSA. Trimming removed 1 base at V and 2 bases at J, with 13 bases between. This CDR3 has 16 amino acids. CDR3 DNA sequence: TGTGCCAGCAGCTTAGACTGGAACATCGACACAGATACGCAGTATTTT. Translating gives CASSLDWNIDTDTQYF.

The chain carries TRBV15 and TRBJ2-7; D not resolved. CDR1 is LNHNV and CDR2 is YYDKDF in the germline V gene (reference sequence). Trimming removed 1 base at V and 0 bases at J, with 10 bases between. The CDR3 runs to 15 residues. The CDR3 here is CATSRVQRPSYEQYF. The CDR3 coding sequence is TGTGCCACCAGCAGAGTCCAGCGCCCCTCCTACGAGCAGTACTTC.

This sequence joins TRBV29-1 and TRBJ1-2; 9 nucleotides match TRBD1. There are 14 residues in the CDR3. Germline V gene data show CDR1 as SQVTM and CDR2 as ANQGSEA. Trimming removed 5 bases from V and 2 bases from J; junction bases left unmatched: 6. The CDR3 sequence is CSVWTGARNYGYTF. The CDR3, as DNA: TGCAGCGTTTGGACAGGGGCGAGAAACTATGGCTACACCTTC.

This clone is judged large. The chain carries TRBV2 and TRBJ2-5; TRBD1 agrees at 7 bases. The CDR3 consists of 16 residues. CDR1 is SNHLY, CDR2 FYNNEI, per germline. J was trimmed by 1 base and V by 3 bases; bases with no gene match: 8. The CDR3 bases are TGTGCCAGCAGTGAGGGTGAGGACAGGCTCCAAGAGACCCAGTACTTC. Its protein product is CASSEGEDRLQETQYF.

This chain links TRBV28 with TRBJ1-1; maybe TRBD1 (6 bases). There are 16 residues in the CDR3. CDR1 and CDR2 from the germline V gene are MDHEN and SYDVKM. Trimming left V 2 bases short and J 5 bases short, with 18 bases between. For the CDR3, the DNA is TGTGCCAGCAGTTTAAGGTCGGGCAGGGGCTGGACTGAAGCTTTCTTT. Encoded protein: CASSLRSGRGWTEAFF.

The chain combines TRBV5-1 with TRBJ2-5; D perhaps matches TRBD2 (6 bases). The end of the DNA is better explained by TRBJ2-7, so the J call may be wrong. Germline-derived CDR1 and CDR2 are SGHRS and YFSETQ. The CDR3 has 14 amino acids. The CDR3 region is CASSLPGTAYEQYF. CDR3 DNA sequence: TGCGCCAGCAGCCTGCCCGGGACTGCCTACGAGCAGTACTTC.